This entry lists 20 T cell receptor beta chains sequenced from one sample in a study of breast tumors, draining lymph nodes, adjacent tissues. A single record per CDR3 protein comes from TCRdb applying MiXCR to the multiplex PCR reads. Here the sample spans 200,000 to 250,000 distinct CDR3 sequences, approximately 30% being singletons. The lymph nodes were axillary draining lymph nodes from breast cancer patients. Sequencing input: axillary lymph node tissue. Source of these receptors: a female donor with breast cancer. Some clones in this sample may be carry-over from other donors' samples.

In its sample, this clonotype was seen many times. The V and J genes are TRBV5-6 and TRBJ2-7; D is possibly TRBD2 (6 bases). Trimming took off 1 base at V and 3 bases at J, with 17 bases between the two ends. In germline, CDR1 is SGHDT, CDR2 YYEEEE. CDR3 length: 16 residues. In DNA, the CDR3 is TGTGCCAGCAGCTTGTGGAATAGCGGCCTCGGCTACGAGCAGTACTTC. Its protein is CASSLWNSGLGYEQYF.

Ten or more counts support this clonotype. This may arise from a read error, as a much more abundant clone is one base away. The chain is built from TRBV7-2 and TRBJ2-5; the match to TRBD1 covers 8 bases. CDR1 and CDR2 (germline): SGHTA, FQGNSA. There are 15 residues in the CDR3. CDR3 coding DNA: TGTGCCAGCAGCCAACGGACAGGGAGGCAAGAGACCCAGCACTTC. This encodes CASSQRTGRQETQHF.

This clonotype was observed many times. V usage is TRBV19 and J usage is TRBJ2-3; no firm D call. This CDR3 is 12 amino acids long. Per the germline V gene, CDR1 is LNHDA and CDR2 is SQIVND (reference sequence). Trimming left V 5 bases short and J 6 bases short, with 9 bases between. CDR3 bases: TGTGCCAGTAGTTTCCTCGGGGATACGCAGTATTTT. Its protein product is CASSFLGDTQYF. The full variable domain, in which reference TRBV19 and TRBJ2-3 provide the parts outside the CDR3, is DGGITQSPKYLFRKEGQNVTLSCEQNLNHDAMYWYRQDPGQGLRLIYYSQIVNDFQKGDIAEGYSVSREKKESFPLTVTSAQKNPTAFYLCASSFLGDTQYFGPGTRLTVL.

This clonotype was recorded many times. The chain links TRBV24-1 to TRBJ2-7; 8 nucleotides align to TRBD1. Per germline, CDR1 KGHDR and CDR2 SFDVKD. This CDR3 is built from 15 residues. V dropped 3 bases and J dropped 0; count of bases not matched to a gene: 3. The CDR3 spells CATSDTGTGSYEQYF. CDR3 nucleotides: TGTGCCACCAGTGATACCGGGACAGGCTCCTACGAGCAGTACTTC.

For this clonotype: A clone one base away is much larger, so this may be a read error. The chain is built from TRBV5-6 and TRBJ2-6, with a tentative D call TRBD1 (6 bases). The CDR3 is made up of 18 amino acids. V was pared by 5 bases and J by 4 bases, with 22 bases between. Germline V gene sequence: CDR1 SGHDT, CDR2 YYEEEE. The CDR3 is CASSTRDTAQEGANVLTF. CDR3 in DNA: TGTGCCAGCAGTACCCGGGACACGGCCCAGGAGGGGGCCAACGTCCTGACTTTC.

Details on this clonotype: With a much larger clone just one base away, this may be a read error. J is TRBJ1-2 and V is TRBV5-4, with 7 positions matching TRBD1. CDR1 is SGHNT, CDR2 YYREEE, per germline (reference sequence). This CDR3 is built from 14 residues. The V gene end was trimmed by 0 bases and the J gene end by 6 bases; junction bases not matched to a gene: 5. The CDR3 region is CASSLEGAAHGYTF. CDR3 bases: TGTGCCAGCAGCTTGGAGGGGGCGGCGCATGGCTACACCTTC.

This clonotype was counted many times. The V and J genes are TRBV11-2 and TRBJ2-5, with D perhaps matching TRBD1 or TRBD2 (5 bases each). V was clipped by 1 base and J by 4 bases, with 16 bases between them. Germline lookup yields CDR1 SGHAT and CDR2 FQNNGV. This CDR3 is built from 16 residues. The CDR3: CASSLVGGTPGETQYF. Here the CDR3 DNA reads TGTGCCAGCAGCTTAGTTGGGGGAACCCCCGGAGAGACCCAGTACTTC.

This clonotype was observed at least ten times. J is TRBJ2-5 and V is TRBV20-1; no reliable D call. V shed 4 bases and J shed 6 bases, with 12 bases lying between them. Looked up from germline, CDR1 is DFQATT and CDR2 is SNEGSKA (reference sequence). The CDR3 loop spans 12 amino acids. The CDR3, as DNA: TGCAGTGCTACCGGGCCCTGGAAGACCCAGTACTTC. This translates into CSATGPWKTQYF.

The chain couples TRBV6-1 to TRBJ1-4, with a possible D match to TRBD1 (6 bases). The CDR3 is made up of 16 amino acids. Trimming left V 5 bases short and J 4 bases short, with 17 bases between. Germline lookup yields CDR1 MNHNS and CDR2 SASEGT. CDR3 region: CASSLLSGGLNEKLFF. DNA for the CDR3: TGTGCCAGCAGTCTTTTAAGCGGGGGGCTTAATGAAAAACTGTTTTTT.

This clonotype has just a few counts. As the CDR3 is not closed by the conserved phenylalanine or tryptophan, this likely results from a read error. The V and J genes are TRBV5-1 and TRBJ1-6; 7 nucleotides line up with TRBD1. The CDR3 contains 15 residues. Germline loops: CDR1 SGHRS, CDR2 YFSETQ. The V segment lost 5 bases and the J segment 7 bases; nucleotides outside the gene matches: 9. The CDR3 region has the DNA TGCGCCAGCAGGCCGACGGGACAGACCAATTCACCCCTCCACCTT. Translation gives CASRPTGQTNSPLHL.

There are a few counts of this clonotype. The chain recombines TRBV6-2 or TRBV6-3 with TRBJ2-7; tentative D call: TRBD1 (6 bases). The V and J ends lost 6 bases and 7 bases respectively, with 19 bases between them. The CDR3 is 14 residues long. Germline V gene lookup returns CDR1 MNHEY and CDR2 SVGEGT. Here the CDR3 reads CASSQRQAAGEQYF. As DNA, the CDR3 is TGTGCCAGCAGCCAGAGACAGGCTGCAGGGGAGCAGTACTTC.

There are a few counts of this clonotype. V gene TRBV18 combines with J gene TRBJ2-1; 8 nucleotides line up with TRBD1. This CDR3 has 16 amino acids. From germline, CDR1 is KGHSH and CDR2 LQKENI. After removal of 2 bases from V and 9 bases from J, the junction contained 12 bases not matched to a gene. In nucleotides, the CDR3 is TGTGCCAGCTCACCAGAAGGACAGGGACTTATGACTGAGCAGTTCTTC. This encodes CASSPEGQGLMTEQFF.

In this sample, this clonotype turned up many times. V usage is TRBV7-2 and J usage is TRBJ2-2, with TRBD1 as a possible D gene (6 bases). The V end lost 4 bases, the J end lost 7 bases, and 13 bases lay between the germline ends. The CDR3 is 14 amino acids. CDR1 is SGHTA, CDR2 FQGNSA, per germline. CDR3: CASSYNRDIGELFF. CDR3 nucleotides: TGTGCCAGCAGCTATAACAGGGATATCGGGGAGCTGTTTTTT.

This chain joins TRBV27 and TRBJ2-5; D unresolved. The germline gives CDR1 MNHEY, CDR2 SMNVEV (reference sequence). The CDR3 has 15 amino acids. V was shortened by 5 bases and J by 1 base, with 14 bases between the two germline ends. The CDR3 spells CASSLWPGPQETQYF. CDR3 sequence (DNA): TGTGCCAGCAGTCTTTGGCCGGGCCCCCAAGAGACCCAGTACTTC.

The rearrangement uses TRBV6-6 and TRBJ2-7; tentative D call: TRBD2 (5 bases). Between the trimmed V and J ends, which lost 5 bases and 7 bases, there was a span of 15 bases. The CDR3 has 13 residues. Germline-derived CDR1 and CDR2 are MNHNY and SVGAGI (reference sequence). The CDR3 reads CASSREGSVEQYF. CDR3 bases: TGTGCCAGCAGTCGGGAAGGGTCCGTGGAGCAGTACTTC.

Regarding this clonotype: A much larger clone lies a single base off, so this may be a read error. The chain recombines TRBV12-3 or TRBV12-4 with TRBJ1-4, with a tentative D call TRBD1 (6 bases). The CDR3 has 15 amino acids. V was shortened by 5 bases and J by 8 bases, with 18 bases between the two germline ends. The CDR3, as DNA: TGTGCCAGCAGTCACAATCAGGGGCGTGGGGAAAAACTGTTTTTT. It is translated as CASSHNQGRGEKLFF.

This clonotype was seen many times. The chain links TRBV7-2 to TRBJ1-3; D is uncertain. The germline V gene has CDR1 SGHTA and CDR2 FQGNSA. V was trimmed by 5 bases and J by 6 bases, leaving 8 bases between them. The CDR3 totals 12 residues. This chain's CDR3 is CASSQTANTIYF. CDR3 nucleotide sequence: TGTGCCAGCAGCCAAACGGCAAACACCATATATTTT. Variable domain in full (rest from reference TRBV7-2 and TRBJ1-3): GAGVSQSPSNKVTEKGKDVELRCDPISGHTALYWYRQSLGQGLEFLIYFQGNSAPDKSGLPSDRFSAERTGGSVSTLTIQRTQQEDSAVYLCASSQTANTIYFGEGSWLTVV.

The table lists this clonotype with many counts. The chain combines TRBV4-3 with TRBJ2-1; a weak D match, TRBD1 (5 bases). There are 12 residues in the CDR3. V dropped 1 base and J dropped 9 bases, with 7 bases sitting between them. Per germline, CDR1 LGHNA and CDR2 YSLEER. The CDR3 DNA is TGCGCCAGCAGCCAAGGGCAGGGTGAGCAGTTCTTC. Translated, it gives CASSQGQGEQFF.

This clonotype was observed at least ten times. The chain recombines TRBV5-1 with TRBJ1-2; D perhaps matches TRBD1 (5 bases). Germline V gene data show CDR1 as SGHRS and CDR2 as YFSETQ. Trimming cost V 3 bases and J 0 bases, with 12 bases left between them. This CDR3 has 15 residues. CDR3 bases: TGCGCCAGCAGCTACACAGGCGTAGCTAACTATGGCTACACCTTC. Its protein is CASSYTGVANYGYTF. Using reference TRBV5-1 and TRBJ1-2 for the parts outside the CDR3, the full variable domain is KAGVTQTPRYLIKTRGQQVTLSCSPISGHRSVSWYQQTPGQGLQFLFEYFSETQRNKGNFPGRFSGRQFSNSRSEMNVSTLELGDSALYLCASSYTGVANYGYTFGSGTRLTVV.

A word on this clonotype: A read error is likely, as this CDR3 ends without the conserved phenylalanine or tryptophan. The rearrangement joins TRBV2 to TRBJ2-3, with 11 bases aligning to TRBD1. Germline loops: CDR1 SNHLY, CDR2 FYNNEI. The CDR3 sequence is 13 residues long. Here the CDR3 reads CASGQGASDTQYI. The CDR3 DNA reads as TGTGCTAGCGGACAGGGGGCATCGGATACGCAGTATATT.